These 5 T cell receptor beta chains originate from one sample sequenced in a study of OX40 agonist ivuxolimab in advanced cancers. Libraries were prepared by immunoSEQ multiplex PCR; TCRdb keeps only in-frame clonotypes and omits some of them. This repertoire shows almost 90,000 clones, about 83% found once; its top ten account for about 1.5%. This specimen consisted of CD4+ or CD8+ T cells sorted from blood, obtained in a trial of the OX40 agonist ivuxolimab. These receptor sequences come from an adult with an advanced solid tumor such as melanoma, head and neck, liver or kidney cancer.

The chain carries TRBV6-5 and TRBJ2-1, with D uncertain. The CDR3 spans 13 residues. CDR1 is MNHEY and CDR2 is SVGAGI in the germline V gene. Trimming left V 5 bases short and J 5 bases short, with 10 bases between. CDR3 in amino acids: CASSGQYNNEQFF. The CDR3 bases are TGTGCCAGCAGTGGTCAGTATAACAATGAGCAGTTCTTC.

The chain couples TRBV10-3 to TRBJ2-2; 7 bases match TRBD2. Trimming cost V 2 bases and J 3 bases; bases outside gene matches: 3. This CDR3 is 15 amino acids long. CDR1 and CDR2 (germline): ENHRY, SYGVKD. CDR3 protein: CAISEMGGDTGELFF. Written as DNA, the CDR3 is TGTGCCATCAGTGAGATGGGGGGGGACACCGGGGAGCTGTTTTTT.

The V call is TRBV30, the J call TRBJ1-1; 8 bases are a match to TRBD1. The CDR3 contains 14 residues. Germline CDR1 GTSNPN, CDR2 SVGIG (reference sequence). Unmatched junction bases numbered 5, after V lost 2 bases and J lost 3 bases. The CDR3 loop is CAWSTDRGYTEAFF. CDR3 nucleotides: TGTGCCTGGAGTACCGACAGGGGTTACACTGAAGCTTTCTTT.

The chain recombines TRBV10-1 with TRBJ2-7; D perhaps matches TRBD1 (5 bases). In germline, CDR1 is WNHNN, CDR2 SYGVQD (reference sequence). Trimming pared 6 bases from V and 2 bases from J, leaving 14 bases between. This CDR3 contains 14 residues. The CDR3 DNA sequence: TGCGCCAGCAGCCCCTCCAGGGTCACCTACGAGCAGTACTTC. It is translated as CASSPSRVTYEQYF.

V gene TRBV10-3 combines with J gene TRBJ2-5, with 12 bases identical to TRBD1. This CDR3 comprises 15 residues. Trimming cost V 5 bases and J 7 bases; bases outside gene matches: 8. Per germline, CDR1 ENHRY and CDR2 SYGVKD. CDR3 sequence reads: CAISPGGTGGPTQYF. The CDR3 DNA sequence: TGTGCCATCAGTCCCGGTGGGACAGGGGGCCCGACCCAGTACTTC.